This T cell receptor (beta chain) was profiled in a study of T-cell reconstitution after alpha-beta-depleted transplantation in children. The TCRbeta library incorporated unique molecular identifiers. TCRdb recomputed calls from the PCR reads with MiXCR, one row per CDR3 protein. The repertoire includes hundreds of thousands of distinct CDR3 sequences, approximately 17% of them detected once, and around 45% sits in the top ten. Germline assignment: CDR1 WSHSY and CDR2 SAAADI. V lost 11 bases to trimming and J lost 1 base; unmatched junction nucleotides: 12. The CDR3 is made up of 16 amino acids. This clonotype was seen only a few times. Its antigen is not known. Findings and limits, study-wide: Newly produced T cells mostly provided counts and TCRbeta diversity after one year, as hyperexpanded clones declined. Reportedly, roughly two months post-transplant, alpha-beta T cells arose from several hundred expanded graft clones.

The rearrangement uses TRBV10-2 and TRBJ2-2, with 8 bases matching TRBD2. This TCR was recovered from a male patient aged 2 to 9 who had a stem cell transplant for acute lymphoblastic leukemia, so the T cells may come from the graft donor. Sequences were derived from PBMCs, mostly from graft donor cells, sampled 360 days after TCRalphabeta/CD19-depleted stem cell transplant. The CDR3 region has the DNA TGCGCCGCCCTTAGCGGGGCGAGAAAGAACACCGGGGAGCTGTTTTTT. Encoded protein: CAALSGARKNTGELFF.